The clone carrying this TCR beta chain was detected only a few times. Its target is not known. These data belong to a study of T-cell reconstitution after alpha-beta-depleted transplantation in children. Study-wide points: After one year, T-cell counts and TCRbeta diversity mostly came from new T cells. Two months or so post-transplant, alpha-beta T cells reportedly derived from several hundred expanded graft clones. Surviving recipient T cells and thymic progenitors produced the high day-60 TCRbeta diversity seen in some patients.

The authors prepared the TCRbeta library with unique molecular identifiers. MiXCR, run by TCRdb on the PCR reads, gives a single entry per CDR3 protein. The table shows 500,000 to 600,000 distinct CDR3 sequences, with 20% to 30% occurring only once. The receptor was derived from a boy in the first two years of life with Wiskott-Aldrich syndrome, due to receive a stem cell transplant. The source material was PBMCs, sampled before TCRalphabeta/CD19-depleted stem cell transplant.

CDR3 amino acids: CASRPGTGLNTEAFF. CDR3 bases: TGTGCCAGCAGGCCCGGGACAGGATTGAACACTGAAGCTTTCTTT. The V gene is TRBV7-6, the J gene TRBJ1-1; 8 positions agree with TRBD1. V dropped 6 bases and J dropped 0; count of bases not matched to a gene: 6. Germline assignment: CDR1 SGHVS and CDR2 FNYEAQ. This CDR3 comprises 15 residues.